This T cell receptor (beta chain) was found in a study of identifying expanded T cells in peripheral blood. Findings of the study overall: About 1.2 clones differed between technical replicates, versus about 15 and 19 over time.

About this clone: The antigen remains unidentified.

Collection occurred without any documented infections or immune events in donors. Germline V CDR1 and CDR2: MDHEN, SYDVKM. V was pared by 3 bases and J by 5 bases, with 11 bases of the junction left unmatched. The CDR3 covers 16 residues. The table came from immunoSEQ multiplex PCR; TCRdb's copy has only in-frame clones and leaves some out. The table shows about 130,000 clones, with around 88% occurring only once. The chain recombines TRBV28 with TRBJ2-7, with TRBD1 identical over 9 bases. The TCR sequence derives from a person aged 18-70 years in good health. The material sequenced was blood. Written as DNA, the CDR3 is TGTGCCAGCAGTTTGCACACCGGGACAGGGACCAACGAGCAGTACTTC. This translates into CASSLHTGTGTNEQYF.